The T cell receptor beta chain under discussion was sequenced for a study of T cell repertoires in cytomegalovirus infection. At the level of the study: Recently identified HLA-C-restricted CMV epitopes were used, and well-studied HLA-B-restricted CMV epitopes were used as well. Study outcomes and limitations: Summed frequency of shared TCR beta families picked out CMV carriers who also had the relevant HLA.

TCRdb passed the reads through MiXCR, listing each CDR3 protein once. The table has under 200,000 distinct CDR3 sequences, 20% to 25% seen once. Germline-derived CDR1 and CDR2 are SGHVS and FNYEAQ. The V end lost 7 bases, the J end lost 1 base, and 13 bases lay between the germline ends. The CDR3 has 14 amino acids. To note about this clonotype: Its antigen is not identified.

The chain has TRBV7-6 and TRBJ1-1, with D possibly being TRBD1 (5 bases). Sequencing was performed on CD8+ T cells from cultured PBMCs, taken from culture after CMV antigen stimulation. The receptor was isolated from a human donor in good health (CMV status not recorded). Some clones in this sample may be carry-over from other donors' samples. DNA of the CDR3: TGTGCCAGCACCATATGGGGGGGGAACACTGAAGCTTTCTTT. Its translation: CASTIWGGNTEAFF. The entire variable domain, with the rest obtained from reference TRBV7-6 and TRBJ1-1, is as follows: GAGVSQSPRYKVTKRGQDVALRCDPISGHVSLYWYRQALGQGPEFLTYFNYEAQQDKSGLPNDRFSAERPEGSISTLTIQRTEQRDSAMYRCASTIWGGNTEAFFGQGTRLTVV.